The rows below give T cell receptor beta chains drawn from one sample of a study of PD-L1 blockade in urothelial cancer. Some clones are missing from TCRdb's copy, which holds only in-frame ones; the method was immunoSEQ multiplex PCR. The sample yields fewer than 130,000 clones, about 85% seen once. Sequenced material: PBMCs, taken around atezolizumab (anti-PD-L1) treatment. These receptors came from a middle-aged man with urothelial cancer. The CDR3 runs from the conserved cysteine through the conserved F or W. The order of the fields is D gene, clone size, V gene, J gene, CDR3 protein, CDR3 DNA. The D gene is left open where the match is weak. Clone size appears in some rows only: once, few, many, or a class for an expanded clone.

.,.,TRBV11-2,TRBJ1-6,CASSSWPYTAGNSPLHF,TGTGCCAGCAGCTCATGGCCTTACACGGCGGGGAATTCACCCCTCCACTTT
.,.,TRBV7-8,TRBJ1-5,CASSLGRVQPQHF,TGTGCCAGCAGCTTAGGCAGGGTGCAGCCCCAGCATTTT
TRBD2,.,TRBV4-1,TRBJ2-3,CASSQFSGLGGTDTQYF,TGCGCCAGCAGCCAATTTTCGGGACTAGGGGGCACAGATACGCAGTATTTT
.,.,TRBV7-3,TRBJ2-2,CASSSPERGNTGELFF,TGTGCCAGCAGCTCACCCGAACGGGGGAACACCGGGGAGCTGTTTTTT
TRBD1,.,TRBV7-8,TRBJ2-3,CASSSLTGIADTQYF,TGTGCCAGCAGCTCCTTGACAGGGATCGCAGATACGCAGTATTTT
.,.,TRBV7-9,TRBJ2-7,CASSLDYHSYEQYF,TGTGCCAGCAGCTTAGACTATCACTCCTACGAGCAGTACTTC
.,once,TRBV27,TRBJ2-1,CATHGIFF,TGTGCCACCCATGGCATATTCTTC
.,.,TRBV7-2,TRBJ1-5,CASSQGSGGNQPQHF,TGTGCCAGCAGCCAGGGGTCGGGGGGGAATCAGCCCCAGCATTTT
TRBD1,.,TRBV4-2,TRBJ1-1,CASSQGDRVPEAFF,TGTGCCAGCAGCCAGGGGGACAGGGTCCCTGAAGCTTTCTTT
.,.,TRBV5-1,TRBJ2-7,CASSLVLGVGSYEQYF,TGCGCCAGCAGCTTGGTATTAGGGGTGGGCTCCTACGAGCAGTACTTC
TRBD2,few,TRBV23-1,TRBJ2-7,CASSPLASGTSSYEQYF,TGCGCCAGCAGTCCATTGGCTAGCGGGACGTCCTCCTACGAGCAGTACTTC
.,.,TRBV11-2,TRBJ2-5,CASSLDRRQGQETQYF,TGTGCCAGCAGCTTAGATCGCCGCCAGGGACAAGAGACCCAGTACTTC
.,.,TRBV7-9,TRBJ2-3,CASSFTGYSTDTQYF,TGTGCCAGCAGCTTCACGGGGTATAGCACAGATACGCAGTATTTT
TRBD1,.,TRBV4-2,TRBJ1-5,CASSQDWTGAVQPQHF,TGTGCCAGCAGCCAAGACTGGACAGGGGCCGTGCAGCCCCAGCATTTT
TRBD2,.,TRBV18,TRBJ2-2,CASSPGTSGRATGELFF,TGTGCCAGCTCACCTGGGACTAGCGGGAGAGCCACCGGGGAGCTGTTTTTT
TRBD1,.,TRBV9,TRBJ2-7,CASSVAGQGGTYEQYF,TGTGCCAGCAGCGTAGCCGGACAGGGGGGAACCTACGAGCAGTACTTC
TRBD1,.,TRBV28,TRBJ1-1,CASSLSTGGITEAFF,TGTGCCAGCAGTTTAAGCACAGGGGGCATCACTGAAGCTTTCTTT
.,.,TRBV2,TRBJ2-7,CASSSDSLSSYEQYF,TGTGCCAGCAGTTCCGACAGCTTGAGCTCCTACGAGCAGTACTTC
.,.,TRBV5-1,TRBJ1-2,CASSWASSYGYTF,TGCGCCAGCAGCTGGGCGTCAAGCTATGGCTACACCTTC
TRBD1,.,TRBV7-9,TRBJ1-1,CASSQTGLNTEAFF,TGTGCCAGCAGCCAGACAGGGTTGAACACTGAAGCTTTCTTT
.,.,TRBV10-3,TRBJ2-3,CAISASLTSTDTQYF,TGTGCCATCAGTGCGTCCTTAACTAGCACAGATACGCAGTATTTT
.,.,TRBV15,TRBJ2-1,CATSRDQASPGGGFF,TGTGCCACCAGCAGAGATCAGGCTAGTCCTGGAGGTGGATTCTTC
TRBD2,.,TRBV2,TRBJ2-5,CASSVLAWGKFTETQYF,TGTGCCAGCAGTGTACTAGCGTGGGGCAAGTTCACGGAGACCCAGTACTTC
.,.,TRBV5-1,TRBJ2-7,CASSLQGPAYEQYF,TGCGCCAGCAGCTTGCAGGGGCCAGCCTACGAGCAGTACTTC
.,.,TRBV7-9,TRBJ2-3,CASSSPREDTQYF,TGTGCCAGCAGCTCACCCCGTGAGGATACGCAGTATTTT
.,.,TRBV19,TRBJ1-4,CASSAPRVSDEKLFF,TGTGCCAGTAGTGCGCCCCGGGTTAGTGATGAAAAACTGTTTTTT